This entry features one T cell receptor (beta chain) sequence. What it binds is not known. The entry originates in a study of vaccination and CD4 T cells after COVID-19. Sequencing of cultured CD4+ T cell DNA used the Oncomine TCR Beta short-read assay. TCRdb processed the PCR reads anew with MiXCR; each CDR3 protein has one entry. The sample has several thousand distinct CDR3 sequences, about 32% seen once; the top ten hold approximately 23%. The sample's treatment: roughly 11-day PBMC culture with coronavirus spike peptide pools or control peptides (ViraFEST assay). The unexposed donor's CD4+ T cells were collected before the COVID-19 pandemic (2011-2018). The CDR3 contains 12 residues. Looked up from germline, CDR1 is MNHEY and CDR2 is SMNVEV (reference sequence). Between the trimmed V and J ends, which lost 2 bases and 4 bases, there was a span of 5 bases.

The chain combines TRBV27 with TRBJ1-2; D might be TRBD1 (5 bases). The TCR was taken from a human donor in good health. The specimen was CD4+ T cells from blood, cultured in vitro. CDR3 DNA: TGTGCCAGCAGTTTACAGGGCTATGGCTACACCTTC. It yields the protein CASSLQGYGYTF.